The 19 T cell receptor beta chains below were found in one sample sequenced in a study of blood T cells in healthy people across ages. Primed by a sample-barcoded 5' primer and a J-beta primer mix, a second PCR proceeded for roughly 6 to 12 cycles. In TCRdb, the 5' RACE reads were re-called with MiXCR into one record per CDR3 protein. Of some 940,000 distinct CDR3 sequences listed, about 27% are singletons. The same sample was also studied in work on T cells of mothers and their children.

The sequenced sample was blood. The receptors stem from a woman in her thirties or forties in good health.

This clonotype showed up just a few times. The chain links TRBV5-1 to TRBJ2-1; D may correspond to TRBD1 or TRBD2 (5 bases each). This CDR3 spans 14 amino acids. V lost 0 bases to trimming and J lost 15 bases, with 19 bases between them. The germline CDR1 and CDR2 sequences are SGHRS and YFSETQ. CDR3 region: CASSLDPVLGTRFF. The CDR3 DNA sequence: TGCGCCAGCAGCTTGGACCCGGTTTTGGGGACGAGGTTCTTC.

This chain joins TRBV29-1 and TRBJ2-1; D is unresolved. CDR1 SQVTM and CDR2 ANQGSEA come from the germline V gene. The CDR3 spans 12 residues. Trimming shortened V by 5 bases and J by 2 bases, and 7 bases separated the two germline ends. The CDR3 coding sequence is TGCAGCGTTTGGCGAACCTACAATGAGCAGTTCTTC. It codes for CSVWRTYNEQFF.

V gene TRBV4-1 combines with J gene TRBJ1-3; no definite D call. Trimming pared 1 base from V and 0 bases from J, leaving 13 bases between. CDR3 size: 17 residues. Germline values: CDR1 MGHRA, CDR2 YSYEKL. Written as DNA, the CDR3 is TGCGCCAGCAGCCAAGCCCGGGCTTCCTACTCTGGAAACACCATATATTTT. Translation gives CASSQARASYSGNTIYF.

This clonotype was observed a few times. V usage is TRBV2 and J usage is TRBJ1-2; possible D gene TRBD1, 5 bases. CDR1 and CDR2 (germline): SNHLY, FYNNEI. Trimming cost V 1 base and J 7 bases, with 13 bases left between them. The CDR3 is 14 residues long. The CDR3, as DNA: TGTGCCAGCAGTGAAGGGCAGGGAGAATCTGGCTACACCTTC. The encoded protein is CASSEGQGESGYTF.

A note on this clonotype: At one boundary the junction diverges from the germline segment, which might be a read error. The V and J genes are TRBV6-2 or TRBV6-3 and TRBJ1-2; 7 positions match TRBD1. Per germline, CDR1 MNHEY and CDR2 SVGEGT. The CDR3 totals 13 residues. The CDR3 region has the DNA TGTGCCAGCAGTTCGACAGGGTACTATGGCAACACCTTC. Translated, it gives CASSSTGYYGNTF.

This clonotype was seen a few times. V and J are TRBV5-1 and TRBJ1-1, with a weak D call TRBD1 (6 bases). This CDR3 region has 15 residues. Germline lookup yields CDR1 SGHRS and CDR2 YFSETQ. Trimming removed 5 bases from V and 1 base from J, with 15 bases in between. The CDR3 DNA reads TGCGCCAGCAGTGGGCTCGGGACAAGGAACACTGAAGCTTTCTTT. Translation gives CASSGLGTRNTEAFF.

V usage is TRBV6-5 and J usage is TRBJ2-1; D is undetermined. V lost 7 bases and J 2 bases, leaving 3 bases between the germline ends. Per the germline V gene, CDR1 is MNHEY and CDR2 is SVGAGI. The CDR3 consists of 11 residues. The CDR3 region is CASMAYNEQFF. Written as DNA, the CDR3 is TGTGCCAGCATGGCCTACAATGAGCAGTTCTTC.

V usage is TRBV9 and J usage is TRBJ1-2; 12 nucleotides match TRBD1. The CDR3 totals 15 residues. The ends lost 4 bases at V and 8 bases at J; junction bases unmatched: 9. CDR1 and CDR2 from the germline V gene are SGDLS and YYNGEE. CDR3 coding DNA: TGTGCCAGCAGCCCGACGGGACAGGGGGCCATAGGCTACACCTTC. This codes for CASSPTGQGAIGYTF.

V gene TRBV28 combines with J gene TRBJ1-2, with 7 bases aligning to TRBD1. Germline values: CDR1 MDHEN, CDR2 SYDVKM. The CDR3 extends over 13 amino acids. V lost 2 bases to trimming and J lost 10 bases; unmatched junction nucleotides: 7. CDR3 sequence: CASSLLQQGLYTF. The CDR3 DNA reads TGTGCCAGCAGTTTACTGCAACAGGGGCTCTACACCTTC.

This clonotype was detected ten times or more. This sequence joins TRBV5-1 and TRBJ2-1; D perhaps matches TRBD1 (6 bases). Trimming cost V 5 bases and J 5 bases, with 14 bases left between them. Germline CDR1 reads SGHRS; CDR2 reads YFSETQ. This CDR3 region has 14 residues. DNA for the CDR3: TGCGCCAGCAGGACAGGACCAGCAAACAATGAGCAGTTCTTC. Protein: CASRTGPANNEQFF.

In this sample, this clonotype turned up many times. The chain couples TRBV5-1 to TRBJ2-7; perhaps TRBD2 as D (6 bases). Trimming took off 0 bases at V and 1 base at J, with 11 bases between the two ends. In germline, CDR1 is SGHRS, CDR2 YFSETQ. The CDR3 sequence is 15 residues long. CDR3 loop: CASSLEAGRSYEQYF. CDR3 sequence (DNA): TGCGCCAGCAGCTTGGAGGCAGGGAGGTCCTACGAGCAGTACTTC.

The chain links TRBV25-1 to TRBJ1-1; D is ambiguous. The CDR3 sequence is 14 residues long. The germline CDR1 and CDR2 sequences are MGHDK and SYGVNS. V lost 7 bases, J lost 3 bases, and 15 bases lay in between. The DNA for the CDR3 is TGTGCCAGCATAAACCTTGGGTGGCACACTGAAGCTTTCTTT. Protein sequence: CASINLGWHTEAFF.

In its sample, this clonotype was seen many times. The chain employs TRBV18 and TRBJ2-1, with 12 bases fitting TRBD2. Trimming took 0 bases from V and 6 from J; bases not matched to a gene: 3. Germline values: CDR1 KGHSH, CDR2 LQKENI. The CDR3 consists of 16 residues. The CDR3 protein is CASSPPSSGGGNEQFF. The DNA for the CDR3 is TGTGCCAGCTCACCACCATCTAGCGGGGGGGGCAATGAGCAGTTCTTC.

As DNA, the CDR3 is TGTGCCAGCAGCTTAAATGGCCCTCGGGGCAATGAGCAGTTCTTC. Its protein is CASSLNGPRGNEQFF. V gene TRBV7-2 combines with J gene TRBJ2-1, with a possible D match to TRBD2 (5 bases). There are 15 residues in the CDR3. Between the trimmed V and J ends, which lost 2 bases and 6 bases, there was a span of 14 bases. Germline CDR1 is SGHTA and CDR2 is FQGNSA.

In this sample, this clonotype turned up a few times. The chain carries TRBV14 and TRBJ1-1; 9 bases line up with TRBD1. J lost 3 bases, V lost 6 bases, and 11 bases had no gene match. CDR3 size: 16 residues. Germline assignment: CDR1 SGHDN and CDR2 FVKESK. CDR3 DNA sequence: TGTGCCAGCAGACCAGGACCGGGACAGGGATACACTGAAGCTTTCTTT. This encodes CASRPGPGQGYTEAFF.

In its sample, this clonotype was seen many times. The chain uses TRBV12-3 or TRBV12-4 and TRBJ2-7, with 11 bases fitting TRBD1. The CDR3 is 16 amino acids. Trimming at V came to 1 base and at J to 2 bases, leaving 4 bases not matched to a gene. CDR3 bases: TGTGCCAGCAGTTTAGTGCCGGGACAGGGGGCCTACGAGCAGTACTTC. Its protein product is CASSLVPGQGAYEQYF.

The chain carries TRBV25-1 and TRBJ1-5; maybe TRBD1 (6 bases). Trimming removed 6 bases at V and 2 bases at J, with 17 bases between. The CDR3 contains 16 residues. Looked up from germline, CDR1 is MGHDK and CDR2 is SYGVNS. CDR3 DNA: TGTGCCAGCAGCCCTAAGGGGGTCTTGGGCAATCAGCCCCAGCATTTT. Translated, it gives CASSPKGVLGNQPQHF.

This chain connects TRBV20-1 to TRBJ2-7; 8 positions agree with TRBD1. Trimming at V came to 1 base and at J to 7 bases, leaving 12 bases not matched to a gene. The CDR3 spans 15 residues. Germline V gene lookup returns CDR1 DFQATT and CDR2 SNEGSKA (reference sequence). The CDR3 DNA reads TGCAGTGCTAGAGGGACAGGGAGGACCTACAATGAGCAGTACTTC. This translates into CSARGTGRTYNEQYF.

Note on this clonotype: At one boundary the junction diverges from the germline segment, which might be a read error. This chain links TRBV5-1 with TRBJ1-2, with TRBD1 identical over 8 bases. CDR1 is SGHRS and CDR2 is YFSETQ in the germline V gene. This CDR3 is 14 amino acids long. CDR3 coding DNA: TGCGCCAGCAGCTCCGGGACAGGCAACTATGACTACACCTTC. Its protein is CASSSGTGNYDYTF.